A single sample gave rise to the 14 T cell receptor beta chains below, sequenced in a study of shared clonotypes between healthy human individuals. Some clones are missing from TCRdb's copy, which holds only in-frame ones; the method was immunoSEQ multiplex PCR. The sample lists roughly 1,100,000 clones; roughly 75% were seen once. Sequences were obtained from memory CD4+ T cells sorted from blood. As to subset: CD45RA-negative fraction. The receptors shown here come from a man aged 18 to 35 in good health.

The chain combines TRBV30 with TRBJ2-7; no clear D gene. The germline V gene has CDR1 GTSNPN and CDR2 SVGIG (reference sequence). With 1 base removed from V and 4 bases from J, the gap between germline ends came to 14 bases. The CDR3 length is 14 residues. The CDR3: CAWSAVNGLYEQYF. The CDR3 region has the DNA TGTGCCTGGAGTGCGGTTAACGGGTTGTACGAGCAGTACTTC.

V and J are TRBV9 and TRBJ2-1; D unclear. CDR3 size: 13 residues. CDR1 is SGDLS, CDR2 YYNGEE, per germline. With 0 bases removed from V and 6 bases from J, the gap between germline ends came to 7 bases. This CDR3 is CASSVAQSNEQFF. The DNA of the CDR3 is TGTGCCAGCAGCGTAGCACAGAGCAATGAGCAGTTCTTC.

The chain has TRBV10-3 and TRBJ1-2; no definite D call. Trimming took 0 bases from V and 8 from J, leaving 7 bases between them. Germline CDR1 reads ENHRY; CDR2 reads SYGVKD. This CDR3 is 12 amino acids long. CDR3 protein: CAISESTAGYTF. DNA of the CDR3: TGTGCCATCAGTGAGTCGACTGCGGGCTACACCTTC.

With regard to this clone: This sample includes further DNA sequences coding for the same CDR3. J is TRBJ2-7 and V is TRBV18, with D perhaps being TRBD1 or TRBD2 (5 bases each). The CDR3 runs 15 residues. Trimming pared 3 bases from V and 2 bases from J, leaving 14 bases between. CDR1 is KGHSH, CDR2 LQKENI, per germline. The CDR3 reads CASSPPGQGAYEQYF. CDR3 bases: TGTGCCAGCTCACCCCCCGGGCAGGGAGCCTACGAGCAGTACTTC.

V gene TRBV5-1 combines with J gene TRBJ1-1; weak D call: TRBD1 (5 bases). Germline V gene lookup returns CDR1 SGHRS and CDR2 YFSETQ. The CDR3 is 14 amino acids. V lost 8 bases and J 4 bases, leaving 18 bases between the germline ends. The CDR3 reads CASGMQGSGTEAFF. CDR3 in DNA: TGCGCCAGTGGAATGCAGGGTTCCGGCACTGAAGCTTTCTTT.

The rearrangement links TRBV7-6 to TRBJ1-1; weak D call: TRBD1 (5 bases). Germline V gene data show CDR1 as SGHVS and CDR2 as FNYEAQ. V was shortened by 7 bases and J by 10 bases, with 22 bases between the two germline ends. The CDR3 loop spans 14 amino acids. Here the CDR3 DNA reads TGTGCCAGCACCCAAGGTCCCACGACAGTGACAGCTTTCTTT. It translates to CASTQGPTTVTAFF.

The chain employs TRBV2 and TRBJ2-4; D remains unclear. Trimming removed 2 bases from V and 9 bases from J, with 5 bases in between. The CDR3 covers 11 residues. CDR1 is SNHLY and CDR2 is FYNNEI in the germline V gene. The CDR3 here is CASSESVIQYF. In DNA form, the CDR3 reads TGTGCCAGCAGTGAATCGGTCATTCAGTACTTC.

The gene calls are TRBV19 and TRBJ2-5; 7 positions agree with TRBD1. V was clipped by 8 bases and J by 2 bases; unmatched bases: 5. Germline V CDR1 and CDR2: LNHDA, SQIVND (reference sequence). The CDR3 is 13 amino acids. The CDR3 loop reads CASSGTAQETQYF. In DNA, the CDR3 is TGTGCCAGTTCCGGGACAGCTCAAGAGACCCAGTACTTC.

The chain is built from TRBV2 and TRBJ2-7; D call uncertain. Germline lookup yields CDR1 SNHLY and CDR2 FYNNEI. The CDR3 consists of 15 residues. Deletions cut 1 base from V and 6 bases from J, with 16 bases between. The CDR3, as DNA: TGTGCCAGCAGTGAAGATACCCAACTCCTGGCCGAGCAGTACTTC. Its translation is CASSEDTQLLAEQYF.

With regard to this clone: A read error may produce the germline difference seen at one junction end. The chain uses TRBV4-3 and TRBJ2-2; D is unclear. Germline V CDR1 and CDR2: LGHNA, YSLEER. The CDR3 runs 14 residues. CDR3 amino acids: CASSQEPKTGELFF. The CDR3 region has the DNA TGCGCCAGCAGCCAAGAACCGAAAACCGGGGAGCTGTTTTTT.

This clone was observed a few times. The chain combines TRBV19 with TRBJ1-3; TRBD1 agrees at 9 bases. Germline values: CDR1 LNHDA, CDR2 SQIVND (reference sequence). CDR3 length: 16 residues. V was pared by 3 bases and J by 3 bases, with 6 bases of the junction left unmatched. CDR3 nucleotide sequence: TGTGCCAGTAGTATGGGGACAGGGCTTCTTGGAAACACCATATATTTT. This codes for CASSMGTGLLGNTIYF.

CDR3 in DNA: TGTGCCAGCACTATTTCTGGAAACACCATATATTTT. Translating it yields CASTISGNTIYF. The chain joins TRBV28 to TRBJ1-3; D remains unclear. The CDR3 is made up of 12 amino acids. V lost 7 bases to trimming and J lost 1 base, with 5 bases between them. From germline, CDR1 is MDHEN and CDR2 SYDVKM.

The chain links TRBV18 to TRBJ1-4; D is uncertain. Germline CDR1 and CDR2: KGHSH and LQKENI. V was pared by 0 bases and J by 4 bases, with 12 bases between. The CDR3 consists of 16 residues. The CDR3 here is CASSPPIGQDNEKLFF. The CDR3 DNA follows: TGTGCCAGCTCACCACCTATCGGGCAGGATAATGAAAAACTGTTTTTT.

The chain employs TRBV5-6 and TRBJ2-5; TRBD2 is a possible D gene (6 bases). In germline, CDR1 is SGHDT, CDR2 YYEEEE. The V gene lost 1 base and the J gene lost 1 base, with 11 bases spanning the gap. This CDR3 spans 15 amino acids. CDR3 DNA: TGTGCCAGCAGCTTGACAAGACTAGTCCAAGAGACCCAGTACTTC. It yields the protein CASSLTRLVQETQYF.